This TCR beta chain originates from a study of Graves' ophthalmopathy and Graves' hyperthyroidism. General observations from the study: The blood repertoire also included most expanded thyroid clonotypes above 0.001 frequency. A model built from 13 signatures distinguished ophthalmopathy from stable hyperthyroidism with approximately 89% sensitivity and 70% to 84% specificity.

Amplification of TCR beta CDR3 regions used RNA transcripts. The library came from an HTBI-primed first-round RT-PCR and a second-round multiplex PCR. TCRdb passed the multiplex PCR reads through MiXCR, listing each CDR3 protein once. The data contain some 750,000 distinct CDR3 sequences, around 40% of them singletons. This clonotype came up a few times. Its antigen is currently unknown. Trimming left V 4 bases short and J 6 bases short, with 28 bases between. Germline V CDR1 and CDR2: SEHNR, FQNEAQ (reference sequence). CDR3 size: 19 residues. The sequence derives from an adult man with Graves' ophthalmopathy. Material for sequencing was peripheral blood. The rearrangement joins TRBV7-9 to TRBJ1-5; no clear D gene. The CDR3 nucleotides read TGTGCCAGCAGCTCTAACTTAAAAGAGAAACATCCACACAGTCAGCCCCAGCATTTT. Translating gives CASSSNLKEKHPHSQPQHF.